This is a list of T cell receptor beta chains from one sample in a study of CD8 T cells in ankylosing spondylitis. From the 5' RACE reads, TCRdb called clonotypes with MiXCR, one entry per CDR3 protein. The profile covers about 700,000 distinct CDR3 sequences, with under 20% appearing a single time and 15% to 20% taken by the ten largest. Source material: blood, either unsorted or a sorted T cell fraction (not recorded which). The receptor set was obtained from a male donor with ankylosing spondylitis. The CDR3 runs from the conserved cysteine through the conserved F or W. D genes are given only for firm matches. Size tells how often a clone was seen (once, few, many) or the class of an expanded clone, and some rows leave it out.

clone size	V gene	J gene	D gene	CDR3 DNA	CDR3 protein
few	TRBV12-3/TRBV12-4	TRBJ2-7	TRBD1	TGTGCCAGCAGTCACGGGACAGATCCCTACGAGCAGTACTTC	CASSHGTDPYEQYF
few	TRBV12-3/TRBV12-4	TRBJ1-2	-	TGTGCCAGCAGTTTAGCGGGGACCTACACCTTC	CASSLAGTYTF
-	TRBV5-1	TRBJ2-3	TRBD2	TGCGCCAGCAGCTTGGAGTGGGTAGCGGGAGGAGCAGATACGCAGTATTTT	CASSLEWVAGGADTQYF
few	TRBV27	TRBJ2-5	-	TGTGCCAGCAGTTTTCTGGGGTCCCAAGAGACCCAGTACTTC	CASSFLGSQETQYF
-	TRBV12-3/TRBV12-4	TRBJ1-5	-	TGTGCCAGCAGTTTAGGAAAGTTCAGGGCCACCAATCAGCCCCAGCATTTT	CASSLGKFRATNQPQHF
few	TRBV29-1	TRBJ2-7	-	TGCAGCGTGCTCGACAGGACTAGGAGCTCCTACGAGCAGTACTTC	CSVLDRTRSSYEQYF
-	TRBV5-8	TRBJ2-5	-	TGTGCCAGCACCCTCTTGTGGGGGTACCAAGAGACCCAGTACTTC	CASTLLWGYQETQYF
-	TRBV6-2/TRBV6-3	TRBJ2-7	TRBD2	TGTGCCAGCAGTTACTGGACTAGCGGGGATAGGACCTACGAGCAGTACTTC	CASSYWTSGDRTYEQYF
-	TRBV28	TRBJ2-1	-	TGTGCCAGCAGCTTAGGGGGTTTTTGGGTAGTTGGCTACAATGAGCAGTTCTTC	CASSLGGFWVVGYNEQFF
-	TRBV13	TRBJ2-1	TRBD2	TGTGCCAGCAGCTTCGGGGGGTTAGGCTCCTACAATGAGCAGTTCTTC	CASSFGGLGSYNEQFF
few	TRBV5-6	TRBJ2-3	-	TGTGCCAGCAGCTCACGAGGGCAGGGTCCCACAGATACGCAGTATTTT	CASSSRGQGPTDTQYF
many	TRBV12-3/TRBV12-4	TRBJ2-1	TRBD2	TGTGCCAGCAGTTTCGGGGTTGGTAGATCGGCGGGGGGGGACAATGAGCAGTTCTTC	CASSFGVGRSAGGDNEQFF
few	TRBV27	TRBJ2-2	-	TGTGCCACCATCGGACTATCTGGCGGGGAGCTGTTTTTT	CATIGLSGGELFF
few	TRBV5-5	TRBJ1-1	TRBD1	TGTGCCAGCAGCTCGGAAGGGACAGGGAACACTGAAGCTTTCTTT	CASSSEGTGNTEAFF